A selection of T cell receptor beta chains follows, all from one sample in a study of blood T cell repertoires in COVID-19. The protocol was immunoSEQ multiplex PCR, while the TCRdb copy is restricted to in-frame clones and leaves out a portion. The sample consists of 68,000 or so clones, over 75% of them appearing once. Sequencing was done on a sample of peripheral blood. Every receptor here comes from a man aged 45 to 65 with acute or convalescent COVID-19. CDR3s include the opening cysteine and the closing phenylalanine or tryptophan. A D gene is named only where the DNA matches it firmly. Size is omitted from some rows. Given values are once, few, many or a class for expanded clones.

TRBV11-2	.	.	TRBJ2-3	TGTGCCAGCAGCTTAGATCTTAGCGGCGGCACAGATACGCAGTATTTT	CASSLDLSGGTDTQYF
TRBV27	few	TRBD2	TRBJ2-5	TGTGCCAGCAGTCACGTGGGACTAGCGGGAGGTGAGACCCAGTACTTC	CASSHVGLAGGETQYF
TRBV6-5	.	.	TRBJ2-1	TGTGCCAGCAACCACAACAACGGGGGCTACAATGAGCAGTTCTTC	CASNHNNGGYNEQFF
TRBV30	.	.	TRBJ1-2	TGTGCCGTGAAGAGGGAATTAGCTAACTATGGCTACACCTTC	CAVKRELANYGYTF
TRBV24-1	.	TRBD2	TRBJ2-5	TGTGCCACCAGTGCCGCGGGAGGGAGTGGAGAGACCCAGTACTTC	CATSAAGGSGETQYF
TRBV21-1	.	.	TRBJ1-5	TGTGCCAGCAGCAAAGTTCACAGGGGGCCCAATAGCAATCAGCCCCAGCATTTT	CASSKVHRGPNSNQPQHF
TRBV28	.	TRBD2	TRBJ2-1	TGTGCCAGCAGAACTAGCGGGACAAACAATGAGCAGTTCTTC	CASRTSGTNNEQFF
TRBV11-3	once	.	TRBJ1-2	TGTGCCAGCAGCTCATCAACAGGGAATGGCTACACCTTC	CASSSSTGNGYTF
TRBV4-2	.	.	TRBJ1-4	TGTGCCAGCAGCCAAGCAGCAATTCTTGGGGAGGTAGTAACTAATGAAAAACTGTTTTTT	CASSQAAILGEVVTNEKLFF
TRBV19	.	.	TRBJ2-3	TGTGCCAGTAGTCTCCCCCTGGGCAGCCTCGGTACGCAGTATTTT	CASSLPLGSLGTQYF
TRBV7-2	.	TRBD2	TRBJ2-7	TGTGCCAGCTCTGCCCGCCTAGCGGGAGGACCTGTCGAGCAGTACTTC	CASSARLAGGPVEQYF
TRBV19	.	.	TRBJ1-2	TGTGCCAGTAGTCCGGGATCCTATGGCTACACCTTC	CASSPGSYGYTF
TRBV10-1	.	TRBD2	TRBJ2-4	TGCGCCAGCAGTGACAGCGGGAGACGGAACATTCAGTACTTC	CASSDSGRRNIQYF
TRBV27	.	TRBD1	TRBJ1-5	TGTGCCAGCAGTTCCTATTTACAGGGGGCATTTCAGCCCCAGCATTTT	CASSSYLQGAFQPQHF
TRBV6-5	.	TRBD1	TRBJ2-7	TGTGCCAGCAGTTTGGGGACAGGGGGCTACGAGCAGTACTTC	CASSLGTGGYEQYF
TRBV2	once	TRBD2	TRBJ2-1	TGTGCCAGCAGGCCGGCGGGACTATCCTACAATGAGCAGTTCTTC	CASRPAGLSYNEQFF
TRBV4-3	.	TRBD2	TRBJ2-1	TGCGCCAGCAGCCAAGGGTCACTAGCGGGAGTCAATGAGCAGTTCTTC	CASSQGSLAGVNEQFF
TRBV7-9	.	.	TRBJ1-1	TGTGCCAGCAGCTTAGGCAGGGGTTCTCCCTTGAACACTGAAGCTTTCTTT	CASSLGRGSPLNTEAFF
TRBV15	.	TRBD2	TRBJ2-1	TGTGCCACCAGTACCGAGACGCCGGGACTAGCCTACAATGAGCAGTTCTTC	CATSTETPGLAYNEQFF
TRBV11-2	.	.	TRBJ2-2	TGTGCCAGCTCCGCGGAGACCGGGGAGCTGTTTTTT	CASSAETGELFF
TRBV2	.	.	TRBJ2-3	TGTGCCAGCACCATCACAGATACGCAGTATTTT	CASTITDTQYF
TRBV28	.	TRBD1	TRBJ1-2	TGTGCCAGCAGCCTGCGGGACAGGAGAAACTATGGCTACACCTTC	CASSLRDRRNYGYTF
TRBV11-2	few	.	TRBJ1-1	TGTGCCAGCAGACCCACGAGCGCCCGGAACACTGAAGCTTTCTTT	CASRPTSARNTEAFF
TRBV24-1	.	.	TRBJ2-1	TGTGCCACCAGTGATTTCAGGACAGAGCAGTTCTTC	CATSDFRTEQFF
TRBV28	.	.	TRBJ1-1	TGTGCCAGCAGTTCCCCCGTCTCTGTGAACACTGAAGCTTTCTTT	CASSSPVSVNTEAFF
TRBV24-1	.	TRBD1	TRBJ1-5	TGTGCCACCAGTGATCCGACAGGGGGCAGCAATCAGCCCCAGCATTTT	CATSDPTGGSNQPQHF
TRBV18	.	.	TRBJ1-5	TGTGCCAGCTCAGACCAGGGTGATAGCAATCAGCCCCAGCATTTT	CASSDQGDSNQPQHF
TRBV9	.	TRBD2	TRBJ2-1	TGTGCCAGCAGCCCGCTTCCCGGGACTAGCGGGACACTAGGCCCCTCCTACAATGAGCAGTTCTTC	CASSPLPGTSGTLGPSYNEQFF
TRBV19	.	.	TRBJ2-3	TGTGCCAGTAGTATTCTGTCTAAAAGCACAGATACGCAGTATTTT	CASSILSKSTDTQYF
TRBV11-3	.	.	TRBJ1-3	TGTGCCAGCAGCTTAGAACAGTACTCTGGAAACACCATATATTTT	CASSLEQYSGNTIYF
TRBV5-1	.	TRBD1	TRBJ2-5	TGCGCCAGCAGCTTGGACGGGACAGGGGGCTGGGAGACCCAGTACTTC	CASSLDGTGGWETQYF
TRBV27	.	TRBD2	TRBJ2-1	TGTGCCAGCAGTTTATACCGAGCGGGAGGGGGTGAGCAGTTCTTC	CASSLYRAGGGEQFF
TRBV14	.	.	TRBJ1-3	TGTGCCAGCAGCCAAGGGGCACTCAGAGACTCTGGAAACACCATATATTTT	CASSQGALRDSGNTIYF
TRBV20-1	.	.	TRBJ1-1	TGCAGTGCTAGTCGAACTGGTACTGAAGCTTTCTTT	CSASRTGTEAFF
TRBV7-3	.	.	TRBJ2-7	TGTGCAAGCAGCCTTTGGGCAGATAGCTCCTACGAGCAGTACTTC	CASSLWADSSYEQYF
TRBV18	.	TRBD1	TRBJ1-6	TGTGCCAGCTCACGGGACAGGGCTAATTCACCCCTCCACTTT	CASSRDRANSPLHF
TRBV6-2/TRBV6-3	.	.	TRBJ1-1	TGTGCCAGCAGTTACTGGCAGGGAGAAGCTTTCTTT	CASSYWQGEAFF
TRBV7-9	.	.	TRBJ1-2	TGTGCCCTGGGCGAAGGAGGGCATGGCTACACCTTC	CALGEGGHGYTF
TRBV7-9	.	TRBD2	TRBJ2-1	TGTGCCAGCAGCTTAGGCGCTAGCGGTCCTCATAGCTTCTTC	CASSLGASGPHSFF
TRBV25-1	.	TRBD2	TRBJ2-7	TGTGCCAGCAGTGCGTCCGAGCGGGAGAAAGGATACGAGCAGTACTTC	CASSASEREKGYEQYF
TRBV4-3	.	.	TRBJ1-5	TGCGCCAGCAGCCAAGACTTCAATCAGCCCCAGCATTTT	CASSQDFNQPQHF
TRBV7-9	.	TRBD2	TRBJ2-3	TGTGCCAGCAGCTTAGCCTTAGCGGGTTCGGGCACAGATACGCAGTATTTT	CASSLALAGSGTDTQYF
TRBV28	.	.	TRBJ2-5	TGTGCCAGCGCCCAAGGAGGGGAGACCCAGTACTTC	CASAQGGETQYF
TRBV25-1	.	TRBD2	TRBJ2-1	TGTGCCAGCACCGGACTAGCGGGATCCTGGGACACCTACAATGAGCAGTTCTTC	CASTGLAGSWDTYNEQFF
TRBV3-1/TRBV3-2	once	.	TRBJ1-4	TGTGCCAGCAGCCCGACCGGGGAGGAAAAACTGTTTTTT	CASSPTGEEKLFF
TRBV24-1	.	.	TRBJ1-5	TGTGCCACCAGTGATTTAGCGGCGTGTGGCGGGGCCGGCAATCAGCCCCAGCATTTT	CATSDLAACGGAGNQPQHF
TRBV24-1	.	.	TRBJ1-4	TGTGCCACCAGTGGTCCAGGGGAAGGCGAAAAACTGTTTTTT	CATSGPGEGEKLFF
TRBV18	.	TRBD1	TRBJ1-2	TGTGCCAGCTCCCCCTCGGACAGGCCCGCCATCCACTATGGCTACACCTTC	CASSPSDRPAIHYGYTF
TRBV7-9	.	TRBD1	TRBJ1-4	TGTGCCAGCAACCCGGGACAGGGGGCGCGTACTAATGAAAAACTGTTTTTT	CASNPGQGARTNEKLFF
TRBV5-1	.	TRBD1	TRBJ1-3	TGCGCCAGCAGCTTTCAAACAGGGGACTCTGGAAACACCATATATTTT	CASSFQTGDSGNTIYF
TRBV6-5	.	.	TRBJ1-2	TGTGCCAGCATCAAAGGGCAGGGGAGGGATGGCTACACCTTC	CASIKGQGRDGYTF
TRBV4-1	.	TRBD1	TRBJ1-4	TGCGCCAGCAGCCAAGCCGGGACAGGGTCTGAAAAACTGTTTTTT	CASSQAGTGSEKLFF
TRBV18	.	.	TRBJ2-1	TGTGCCAGCTCACCCGGGGATCTGAGGGAGCAGTTCTTC	CASSPGDLREQFF
TRBV7-9	.	TRBD1	TRBJ1-4	TGTGCCAGCAGACAGGGGACGGGCGATGAAAAACTGTTTTTT	CASRQGTGDEKLFF